The rows below give T cell receptor beta chains drawn from one sample of a study of cytomegalovirus exposure and HLA in healthy donors. Using immunoSEQ multiplex PCR, the repertoire was profiled, and TCRdb retains in-frame clones only, with some absent. The sample shows 150,000 or so clones, 80% of them seen only once. Sequencing was carried out using PBMCs. The receptors were sampled from a man between 25 and 39 years old in good health and CMV-seronegative. CDR3s leave out the opening cysteine and the closing phenylalanine or tryptophan. Each record gives: V gene, CDR3 protein.

v_call: TRBV28
cdr3_aa: ASSPPSTDQPQH

v_call: TRBV9
cdr3_aa: ASSVGLGGELYGYT

v_call: TRBV5-1
cdr3_aa: ASSWGTSGGGETQY

v_call: TRBV18
cdr3_aa: ASSPDRSYEQY

v_call: TRBV4-3
cdr3_aa: ASSQGQGSTEAF

v_call: TRBV14
cdr3_aa: ASSPFGRDPYNEQF

v_call: TRBV6-6
cdr3_aa: ASILRGQGGGEQF

v_call: TRBV7-7
cdr3_aa: ASSSGLAGPGVDTQY

v_call: TRBV11-2
cdr3_aa: ASSLDDRGNQPQH

v_call: TRBV27
cdr3_aa: ASSLAQIGELF

v_call: TRBV19
cdr3_aa: ASTKLAGPYNEQF

v_call: TRBV9
cdr3_aa: ASSVGQREGTGELF

v_call: TRBV9
cdr3_aa: ASSLYRGAGEQF

v_call: TRBV6-5
cdr3_aa: ASSRGGNTEAF

v_call: TRBV27
cdr3_aa: ASSFSGTSGYT

v_call: TRBV4-1
cdr3_aa: ASSQAPQGAGDTQY